This TCR beta chain is drawn from a study of T-cell reconstitution after alpha-beta-depleted transplantation in children. Looked up from germline, CDR1 is MGHRA and CDR2 is YSYEKL. There are 17 residues in the CDR3. Trimming removed 2 bases from V and 2 bases from J; junction bases left unmatched: 12. It was with unique molecular identifiers that the TCRbeta library was prepared. Via MiXCR, TCRdb re-called the PCR reads, giving one row per CDR3 protein. This sample has fewer than 400,000 distinct CDR3 sequences, with approximately 23% found just once. Sample: PBMCs, mostly from graft donor cells, taken 180 days after TCRalphabeta/CD19-depleted stem cell transplant. The sequence was collected from a male patient younger than 18 who had a stem cell transplant for acute lymphoblastic leukemia, so the T cells may come from the graft donor. The chain links TRBV4-1 to TRBJ2-7; 7 nucleotides match TRBD1. DNA for the CDR3: TGCGCCAGCAGCCAACCACCGGGACAGCTATTTACCTACGAGCAGTACTTC. Translated: CASSQPPGQLFTYEQYF.